This T cell receptor beta chain stems from a study of blood T cell repertoires in COVID-19. About the research overall: Samples of COVID-19 (acute and convalescent) were obtained from the United States, Italy and Spain.

The data were produced by immunoSEQ multiplex PCR, yet TCRdb's version contains in-frame clones alone and is incomplete. Of about 480,000 clones listed, around nine tenths are singletons. Enrollees, about 18 to 89 years old, lived in approximately 25 US areas. This CDR3 has 15 residues. Trimming pared 5 bases from V and 0 bases from J, leaving 10 bases between. From germline, CDR1 is SGHNT and CDR2 YENEEA. This sequence joins TRBV11-3 and TRBJ1-4, with TRBD1 as a possible D gene (6 bases). Sequencing was performed on PBMCs or T cells enriched from blood (not recorded which). This receptor was obtained from a woman in her thirties or forties who had recovered from COVID-19. CDR3 amino acids: CASSPRTATNEKLFF. The CDR3 region has the DNA TGTGCCAGCAGCCCGAGGACAGCAACTAATGAAAAACTGTTTTTT.